This T cell receptor (beta chain) is from a study of cytomegalovirus exposure and HLA in healthy donors. In the PCR, 60 Vbeta and 13 Jbeta primers were used. Sequencing used immunoSEQ multiplex PCR; TCRdb keeps in-frame clones, though not all of them. The profile shows 100,000 to 150,000 clones, roughly 74% of them singletons. Whole-study findings and limits: It was in a later analysis that TCR association rates were seen to vary by HLA locus, highest for DRB1 and lowest for HLA-C.

The CDR3 is made up of 13 amino acids. Germline lookup yields CDR1 LNHDA and CDR2 SQIVND (reference sequence). V shed 6 bases, J shed 5 bases, and the junction held 7 bases outside the gene matches. For this clone: Antigen specificity is unknown.

The J gene is TRBJ2-7, the V gene TRBV19, with 7 bases fitting TRBD1. The receptor was isolated from a man aged 40-50 years in good health and CMV-seronegative. Sequenced material: PBMCs. CDR3 region: CASRARDSDEQYF. CDR3 DNA: TGTGCCAGTAGGGCCCGGGACAGCGACGAGCAGTACTTC.